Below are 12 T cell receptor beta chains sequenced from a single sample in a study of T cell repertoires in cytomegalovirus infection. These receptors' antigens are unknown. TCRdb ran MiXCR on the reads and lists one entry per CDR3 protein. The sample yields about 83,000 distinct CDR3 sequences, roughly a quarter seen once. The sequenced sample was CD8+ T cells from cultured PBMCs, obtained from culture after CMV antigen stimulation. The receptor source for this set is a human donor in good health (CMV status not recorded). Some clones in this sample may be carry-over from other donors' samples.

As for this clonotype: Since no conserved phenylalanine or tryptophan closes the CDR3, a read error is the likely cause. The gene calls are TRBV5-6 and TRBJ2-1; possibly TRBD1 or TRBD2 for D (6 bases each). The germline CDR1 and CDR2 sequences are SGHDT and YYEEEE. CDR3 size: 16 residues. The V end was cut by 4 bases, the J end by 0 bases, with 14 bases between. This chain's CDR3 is CASSPEGGYSYNEQFS. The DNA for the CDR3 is TGTGCCAGCAGCCCGGAGGGGGGCTACTCCTACAATGAGCAGTTCTCC.

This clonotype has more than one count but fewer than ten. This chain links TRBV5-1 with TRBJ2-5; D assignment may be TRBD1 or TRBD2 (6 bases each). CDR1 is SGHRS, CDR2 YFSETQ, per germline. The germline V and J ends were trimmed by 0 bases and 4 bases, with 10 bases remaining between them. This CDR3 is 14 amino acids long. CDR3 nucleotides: TGCGCCAGCAGCTTGGCGGGGGCGGGAGAGACCCAGTACTTC. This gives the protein CASSLAGAGETQYF.

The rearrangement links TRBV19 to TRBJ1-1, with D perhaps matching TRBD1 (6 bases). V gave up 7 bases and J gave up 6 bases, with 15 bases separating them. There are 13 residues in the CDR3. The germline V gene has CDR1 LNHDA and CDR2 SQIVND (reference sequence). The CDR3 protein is CASTIGQYPEAFF. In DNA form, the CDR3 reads TGTGCCAGTACGATCGGACAGTACCCTGAAGCTTTCTTT. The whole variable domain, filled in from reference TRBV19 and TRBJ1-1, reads DGGITQSPKYLFRKEGQNVTLSCEQNLNHDAMYWYRQDPGQGLRLIYYSQIVNDFQKGDIAEGYSVSREKKESFPLTVTSAQKNPTAFYLCASTIGQYPEAFFGQGTRLTVV.

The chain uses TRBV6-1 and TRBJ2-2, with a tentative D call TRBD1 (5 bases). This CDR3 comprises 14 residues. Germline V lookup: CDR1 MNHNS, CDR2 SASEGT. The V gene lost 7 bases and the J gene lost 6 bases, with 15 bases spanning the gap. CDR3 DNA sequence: TGTGCCAGCACCCGAGACAGTGGGGCCGGGGAGCTGTTTTTT. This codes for CASTRDSGAGELFF.

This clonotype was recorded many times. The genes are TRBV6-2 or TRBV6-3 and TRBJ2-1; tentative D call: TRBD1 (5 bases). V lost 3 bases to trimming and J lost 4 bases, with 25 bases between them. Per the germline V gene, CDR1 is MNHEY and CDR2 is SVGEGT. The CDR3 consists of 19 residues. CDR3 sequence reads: CASSYGLRTLRRSYNEQFF. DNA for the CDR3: TGTGCCAGCAGTTATGGTTTACGGACATTAAGGCGTTCGTACAATGAGCAGTTCTTC.

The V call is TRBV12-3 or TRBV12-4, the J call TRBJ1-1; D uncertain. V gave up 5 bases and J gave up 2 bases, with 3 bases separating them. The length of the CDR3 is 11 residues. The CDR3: CASSHNTEAFF. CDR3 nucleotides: TGTGCCAGCAGTCACAACACTGAAGCTTTCTTT.

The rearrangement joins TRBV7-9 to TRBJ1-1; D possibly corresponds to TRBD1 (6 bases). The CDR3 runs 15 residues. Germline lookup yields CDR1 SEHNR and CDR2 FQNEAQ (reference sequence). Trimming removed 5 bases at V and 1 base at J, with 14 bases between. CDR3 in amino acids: CASSTRQDPNTEAFF. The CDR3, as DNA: TGTGCCAGCAGCACTAGACAGGACCCGAACACTGAAGCTTTCTTT.

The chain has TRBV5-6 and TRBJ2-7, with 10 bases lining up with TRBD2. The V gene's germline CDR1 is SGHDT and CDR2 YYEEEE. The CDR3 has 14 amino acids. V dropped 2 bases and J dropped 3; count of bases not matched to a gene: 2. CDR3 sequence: CASSLGTSVYEQYV. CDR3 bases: TGTGCCAGCAGCTTAGGGACTAGCGTCTACGAGCAGTACGTC.

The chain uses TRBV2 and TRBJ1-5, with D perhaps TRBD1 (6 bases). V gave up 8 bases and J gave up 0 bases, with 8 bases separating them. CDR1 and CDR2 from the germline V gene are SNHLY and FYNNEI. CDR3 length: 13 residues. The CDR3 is CASQGYSNQPQHF. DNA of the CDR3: TGTGCCAGCCAGGGGTATAGCAATCAGCCCCAGCATTTT.

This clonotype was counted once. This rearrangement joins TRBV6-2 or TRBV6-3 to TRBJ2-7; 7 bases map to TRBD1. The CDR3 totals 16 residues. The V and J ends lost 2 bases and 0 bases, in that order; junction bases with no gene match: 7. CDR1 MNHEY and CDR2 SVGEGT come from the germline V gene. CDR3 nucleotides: TGTGCCAGCAGTTACCCTTCCGGGACAGACTCCTACGAGCAGTACTTC. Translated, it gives CASSYPSGTDSYEQYF.

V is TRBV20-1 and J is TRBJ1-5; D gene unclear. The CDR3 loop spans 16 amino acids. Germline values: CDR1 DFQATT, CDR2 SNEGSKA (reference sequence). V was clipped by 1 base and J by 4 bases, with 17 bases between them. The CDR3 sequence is CSARGLTGVGNQPQHF. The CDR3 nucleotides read TGCAGTGCTAGAGGACTGACCGGGGTTGGGAATCAGCCCCAGCATTTT.

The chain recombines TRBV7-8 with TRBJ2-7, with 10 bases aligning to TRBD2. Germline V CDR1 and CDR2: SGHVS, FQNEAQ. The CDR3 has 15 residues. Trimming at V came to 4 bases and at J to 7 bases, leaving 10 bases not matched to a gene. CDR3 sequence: CASSSPTSGIREQYF. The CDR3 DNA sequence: TGTGCCAGCAGCTCGCCTACTAGCGGGATAAGAGAGCAGTACTTC.